Listed here are 11 T cell receptor beta chains from one sample, sequenced in a study of CD4+ T cells in melanoma. Produced via immunoSEQ multiplex PCR; TCRdb's table is partial and in-frame only. The sample lists 110,000 to 150,000 clones, around 90% seen once, with over 1.5% in the top ten. The receptor source for this set is a human donor with melanoma.

The V and J genes are TRBV5-1 and TRBJ2-5; D gene ambiguous. This CDR3 is built from 14 residues. The germline CDR1 and CDR2 sequences are SGHRS and YFSETQ. The germline V and J ends were trimmed by 3 bases and 1 base, with 10 bases remaining between them. CDR3 region: CASSSSAIQETQYF. The CDR3 DNA reads as TGCGCCAGCAGCTCCAGCGCGATCCAAGAGACCCAGTACTTC.

The CDR3 region is CASGTASSYNSPLHF. The CDR3 DNA sequence: TGTGCCAGCGGGACAGCTAGCTCCTATAATTCACCCCTCCACTTT. This chain connects TRBV5-8 to TRBJ1-6, with 7 bases that match TRBD1. This CDR3 has 15 amino acids. Germline V gene sequence: CDR1 SGHTS, CDR2 YDEGEE. V lost 7 bases to trimming and J lost 0 bases; unmatched junction nucleotides: 4.

The chain recombines TRBV30 with TRBJ1-1; D remains ambiguous. The CDR3 loop spans 13 amino acids. V lost 1 base and J 0 bases, leaving 6 bases between the germline ends. CDR1 and CDR2 (germline): GTSNPN, SVGIG (reference sequence). DNA for the CDR3: TGTGCCTGGAGTGCCAGTCTGAACACTGAAGCTTTCTTT. It encodes CAWSASLNTEAFF.

The V call is TRBV10-3, the J call TRBJ1-5, with D unresolved. V lost 0 bases and J 4 bases, leaving 7 bases between the germline ends. The CDR3 covers 14 residues. CDR1 and CDR2 (germline): ENHRY, SYGVKD. The CDR3 region is CAISESNRNQPQHF. The CDR3 DNA reads TGTGCCATCAGTGAGTCGAATAGGAATCAGCCCCAGCATTTT.

V usage is TRBV18 and J usage is TRBJ2-5; D is tentatively TRBD1 or TRBD2 (5 bases each). Deletions cut 2 bases from V and 2 bases from J, with 9 bases between. The CDR3 is 14 residues long. Germline loops: CDR1 KGHSH, CDR2 LQKENI. CDR3 bases: TGTGCCAGCTCACCAGGATGGGGGCAAGAGACCCAGTACTTC. It yields the protein CASSPGWGQETQYF.

The chain employs TRBV1 and TRBJ1-5. TRBV1 is tagged as a pseudogene. The CDR3 contains 15 residues. The CDR3 DNA reads TGCACCAGCAGCCTCAGGAGGGGTCCCAATCAGCCCCAGCATTTT. Amino acid sequence: CTSSLRRGPNQPQHF.

CDR3 sequence (DNA): TGTGCCGCCTCGGGGTGGGAGACCCAGTACTTC. It specifies CAASGWETQYF. The chain uses TRBV7-9 and TRBJ2-5; D possibly corresponds to TRBD2 (5 bases). V was shortened by 11 bases and J by 5 bases, with 12 bases between the two germline ends. This CDR3 has 11 residues. CDR1 and CDR2 from the germline V gene are SEHNR and FQNEAQ (reference sequence).

The chain uses TRBV5-4 and TRBJ2-1; TRBD1 is a possible D gene (5 bases). Germline V gene data show CDR1 as SGHNT and CDR2 as YYREEE (reference sequence). This CDR3 region has 13 residues. V gave up 4 bases and J gave up 5 bases, with 10 bases separating them. Here the CDR3 reads CASSPTVNNEQFF. The CDR3 DNA reads as TGTGCCAGCAGCCCGACAGTCAACAATGAGCAGTTCTTC.

The chain recombines TRBV5-4 with TRBJ1-2; 8 bases line up with TRBD1. Germline V gene data show CDR1 as SGHNT and CDR2 as YYREEE (reference sequence). The CDR3 sequence is 13 residues long. Germline trimming cut 4 bases from V and 6 bases from J; bases unmatched to any gene: 5. CDR3 nucleotide sequence: TGTGCCAGCAGCGGACAGGGAAGGGATGGCTACACCTTC. Its translation is CASSGQGRDGYTF.

This clone appeared a few times. The chain links TRBV27 to TRBJ2-1, with a possible D match to TRBD1 (5 bases). This CDR3 has 13 amino acids. Trimming shortened V by 6 bases and J by 6 bases, and 12 bases separated the two germline ends. CDR1 and CDR2 from the germline V gene are MNHEY and SMNVEV (reference sequence). The CDR3 is CASSRRQFNEQFF. As DNA, the CDR3 is TGTGCCAGCAGCCGACGACAGTTCAATGAGCAGTTCTTC.

This chain uses TRBV29-1 with TRBJ1-5; 7 bases are a match to TRBD1. This CDR3 has 12 amino acids. J gave up 6 bases and V 4 bases, and 3 bases lay outside the gene matches. Germline CDR1 SQVTM, CDR2 ANQGSEA. The CDR3: CSVGDSPQPQHF. For the CDR3, the DNA is TGCAGCGTTGGGGACAGCCCTCAGCCCCAGCATTTT.